This T cell receptor (beta chain) was captured in a study of blood T cell repertoires in COVID-19 (dated by TCRdb to about 2020). With regard to the full study: Samples from collaborators originated in the United States, Italy and Spain and spanned both the acute and convalescent phases of COVID-19. The material from the prospective study consisted of cDNA or gDNA derived from T cells, B-cell-depleted T cells, or PBMCs. Subjects who had been exposed to COVID-19, were actively infected with it, or had recovered from it provided the deeply sampled blood TCRbeta repertoires that made up the dataset. The repertoires were released in a freely available public database meant as a resource for research on the immune response to SARS-CoV-2. Samples came from the ongoing ImmuneRACE study (first 160 participants) plus 1,254 subjects from 6 global collaborators. A de-identified subject ID, COVID-19 status, age in years and sex were almost always included in the sample metadata. Where available, HLA class I and class II types were taken from metadata supplied by the sample provider and were not determined by assay-based typing.

Unmatched junction bases come to 13, with V trimmed by 4 bases and J by 7 bases. The CDR3 runs 15 residues from the cysteine to the phenylalanine. The kept DNA is CDR3 alone, 45 bases in frame from the first base. CDR1 and CDR2, per the germline V gene, are SGHRS and YFSETQ. The immunoSEQ Assay, a bias-controlled multiplex PCR, was used to amplify TCRbeta CDR3 regions from genomic DNA. Turning to the authors' computational methods: The number of nucleated cells in each sample was estimated from the amplification of reference gene primers within the assay. Sequence reads were collapsed and filtered to measure the absolute abundance of every unique TCRbeta CDR3 rearrangement. Productive Simpson clonality was computed per sample as the square root of Simpson's diversity index over productive rearrangements. In TCRdb, the immuneACCESS table is reduced to in-frame sequences with V and J assigned. These tables do not hold every clone; where another copy was compared, an unresolved V gene accounts for under half, and the others remain unexplained. The DNA was the basis for D and trimming; V, J and clone size are from that table. Within this sample are about 60,000 clones, with around 90% of them counted one time only. Clones ranked in the top ten supply roughly 3.5% of the sample.

General conclusions and limits of the study: How much clinical and demographic metadata was included differed by source and by participant, and the metadata was provided uncurated.

The collaborating institutions used their own protocols to collect whole blood in K2EDTA tubes. For TCRbeta analysis, collaborators shipped samples in one of three forms: frozen whole blood, isolated PBMCs, or DNA extracted from either of those sample types. Note on this clone: What this receptor recognizes is not known. No base quality values were provided; no much bigger clone lies one nucleotide off.

The V gene is TRBV5-1 and the J gene is TRBJ2-7, with 8 bases in between that match TRBD1. Material: peripheral blood. The clonotype originates from a man aged 50 to 59 with active COVID-19. The DNA sequence is given as TGCGCCAGCAGCCCTTTACTGACAGGGGTGAGGGAGCAGTACTTC. This translates into CASSPLLTGVREQYF. Reference TRBV5-1 and TRBJ2-7 proteins supply the regions before and after the CDR3; the full variable domain is: KAGVTQTPRYLIKTRGQQVTLSCSPISGHRSVSWYQQTPGQGLQFLFEYFSETQRNKGNFPGRFSGRQFSNSRSEMNVSTLELGDSALYLCASSPLLTGVREQYFGPGTRLTVT.